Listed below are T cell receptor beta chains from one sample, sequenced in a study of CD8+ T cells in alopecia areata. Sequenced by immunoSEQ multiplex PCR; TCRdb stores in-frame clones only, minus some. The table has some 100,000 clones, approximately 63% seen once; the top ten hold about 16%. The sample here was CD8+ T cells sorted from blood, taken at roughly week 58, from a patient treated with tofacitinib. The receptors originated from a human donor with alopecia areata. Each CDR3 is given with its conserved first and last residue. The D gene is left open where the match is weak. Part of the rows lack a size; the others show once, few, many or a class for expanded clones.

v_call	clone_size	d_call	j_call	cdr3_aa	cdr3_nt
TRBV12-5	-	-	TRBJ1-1	CASGLGRRTEAFF	TGTGCTAGTGGTTTGGGGCGGAGAACTGAAGCTTTCTTT
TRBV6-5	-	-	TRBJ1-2	CASSRNSYGYTF	TGTGCCAGCAGTCGAAACAGTTATGGCTACACCTTC
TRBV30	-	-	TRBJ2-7	CAWSADSSYEQYF	TGTGCCTGGAGTGCGGACAGCTCCTACGAGCAGTACTTC
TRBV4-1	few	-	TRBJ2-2	CASSQGLNTGELFF	TGCGCCAGCAGCCAAGGACTGAACACCGGGGAGCTGTTTTTT
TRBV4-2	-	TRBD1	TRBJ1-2	CASSRLGQGESYGYTF	TGTGCCAGCAGCCGATTGGGACAGGGAGAGAGCTATGGCTACACCTTC
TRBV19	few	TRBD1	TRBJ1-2	CATSLAPGQGARGYTF	TGTGCCACCTCACTGGCCCCGGGACAGGGGGCTCGGGGCTACACCTTC
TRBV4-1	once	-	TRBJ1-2	CASSQDQGDYGYTF	TGCGCCAGCAGCCAAGATCAGGGAGACTATGGCTACACCTTC
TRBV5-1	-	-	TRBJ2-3	CASSFPSKGSGSPDTQYF	TGCGCCAGCAGCTTCCCTTCGAAAGGGAGTGGGAGCCCAGATACGCAGTATTTT
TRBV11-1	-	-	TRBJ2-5	CASSNVLLLGTAQETQYF	TGTGCCAGCAGCAACGTCCTTCTACTTGGGACGGCCCAAGAGACCCAGTACTTC
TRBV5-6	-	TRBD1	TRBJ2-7	CASSQGQAYEQYF	TGTGCCAGCAGCCAAGGACAGGCTTACGAGCAGTACTTC
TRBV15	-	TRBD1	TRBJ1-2	CATSGQGAVGYTF	TGTGCCACCAGCGGACAGGGGGCGGTTGGCTACACCTTC
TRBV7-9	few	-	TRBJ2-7	CASSLEGNSYEQYF	TGTGCCAGCAGCTTAGAAGGCAACTCCTACGAGCAGTACTTC
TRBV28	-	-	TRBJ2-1	CASRGQNEQFF	TGTGCCAGCAGGGGCCAGAATGAGCAGTTCTTC
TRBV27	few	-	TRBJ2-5	CASSTLGGQETQYF	TGTGCCAGCAGCACCTTGGGGGGACAAGAGACCCAGTACTTC
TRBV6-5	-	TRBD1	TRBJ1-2	CASSQTGVDGYTF	TGTGCCAGCAGCCAGACAGGGGTAGATGGCTACACCTTC
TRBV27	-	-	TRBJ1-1	CASSTSMDTEAFF	TGTGCCAGCAGTACTTCCATGGACACTGAAGCTTTCTTT
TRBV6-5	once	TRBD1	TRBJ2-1	CASSYSGQAYNEQFF	TGTGCCAGCAGTTATTCGGGACAGGCCTACAATGAGCAGTTCTTC
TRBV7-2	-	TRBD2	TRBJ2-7	CASSLVAGGPYEQYF	TGTGCCAGCAGCTTAGTGGCGGGGGGGCCCTACGAGCAGTACTTC
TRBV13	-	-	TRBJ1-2	CASSLESPGYYGYTF	TGTGCCAGCAGCTTAGAATCTCCAGGATACTATGGCTACACCTTC
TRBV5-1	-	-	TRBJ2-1	CASSLAGGDYNEQFF	TGCGCCAGCAGCTTGGCCGGTGGGGACTACAATGAGCAGTTCTTC
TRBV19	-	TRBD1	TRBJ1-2	CASSTTGGGYGYTF	TGTGCCAGTAGTACGACAGGGGGCGGTTATGGCTACACCTTC
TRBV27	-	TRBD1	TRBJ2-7	CASSLGTGPAYEQYF	TGTGCCAGCAGTTTAGGGACAGGGCCGGCCTACGAGCAGTACTTC
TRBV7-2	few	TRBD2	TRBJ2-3	CASSLRDYFTDTQYF	TGTGCCAGCAGCTTACGGGACTATTTTACAGATACGCAGTATTTT
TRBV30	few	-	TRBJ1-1	CAWGMNTEAFF	TGTGCCTGGGGCATGAACACTGAAGCTTTCTTT
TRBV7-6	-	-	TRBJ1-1	CASSLGQGTEAFF	TGTGCCAGCAGCTTAGGCCAGGGGACTGAAGCTTTCTTT
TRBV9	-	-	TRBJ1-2	CASSNRDTLYGYTF	TGTGCCAGCAGCAACCGGGACACTCTCTATGGCTACACCTTC
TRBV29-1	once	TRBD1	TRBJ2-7	CSVGGFGTGGSYEQYF	TGCAGCGTTGGTGGCTTCGGGACAGGGGGCTCCTACGAGCAGTACTTC
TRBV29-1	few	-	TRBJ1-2	CSVRVDGYTF	TGCAGCGTTCGCGTAGATGGCTACACCTTC
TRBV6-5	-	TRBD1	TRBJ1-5	CASGTGGQPQHF	TGTGCCAGCGGGACAGGGGGACAGCCCCAGCATTTT
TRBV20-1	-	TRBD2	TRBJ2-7	CSARESYEQYF	TGCAGTGCGCGGGAGTCCTACGAGCAGTACTTC
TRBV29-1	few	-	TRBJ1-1	CSVEENTEAFF	TGCAGCGTTGAAGAGAACACTGAAGCTTTCTTT
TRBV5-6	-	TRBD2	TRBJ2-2	CASSLAEGLAAPGELFF	TGTGCCAGCAGCTTGGCCGAGGGACTAGCTGCCCCCGGGGAGCTGTTTTTT
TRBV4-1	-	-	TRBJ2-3	CASRPGAGTDTQYF	TGCGCCTCTCGGCCCGGGGCAGGCACAGATACGCAGTATTTT
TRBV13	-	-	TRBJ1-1	CATRESTEAFF	TGTGCCACCCGGGAATCCACTGAAGCTTTCTTT
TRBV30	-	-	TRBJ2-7	CAWSGTVSYEQYF	TGTGCCTGGAGTGGTACCGTCTCCTACGAGCAGTACTTC
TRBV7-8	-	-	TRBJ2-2	CASSQDMPSGNTGELFF	TGCGCCAGCAGCCAAGATATGCCCTCGGGGAACACCGGGGAGCTGTTTTTT
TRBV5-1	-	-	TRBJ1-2	CASSEDSYGYTF	TGCGCCAGCAGCGAGGACAGCTATGGCTACACCTTC
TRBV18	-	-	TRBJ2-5	CASSPPGRETQYF	TGTGCCAGCTCACCACCAGGGCGCGAGACCCAGTACTTC
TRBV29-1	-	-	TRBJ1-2	CSVASGQDGYTF	TGCAGCGTTGCTTCAGGCCAGGATGGCTACACCTTC
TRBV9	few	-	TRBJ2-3	CASSVARGLGTDTQYF	TGTGCCAGCAGCGTAGCACGGGGGCTCGGCACAGATACGCAGTATTTT
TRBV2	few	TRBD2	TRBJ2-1	CAASSGGPYNEQFF	TGTGCCGCCTCTAGCGGGGGGCCCTACAATGAGCAGTTCTTC
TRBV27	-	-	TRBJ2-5	CASSFFDGETQYF	TGTGCCAGCAGTTTTTTCGACGGGGAGACCCAGTACTTC
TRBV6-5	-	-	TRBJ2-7	CASKGGSSYEQYF	TGTGCCAGCAAGGGGGGCAGCTCCTACGAGCAGTACTTC
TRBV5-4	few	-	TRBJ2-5	CASSSGQAVQETQYF	TGTGCCAGCAGCTCGGGACAAGCCGTACAAGAGACCCAGTACTTC
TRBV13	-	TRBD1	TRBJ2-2	CASSQGQGGSGELFF	TGTGCCAGCAGCCAAGGACAGGGTGGGTCCGGGGAGCTGTTTTTT
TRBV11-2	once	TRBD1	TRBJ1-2	CASSVGQDYGYTF	TGTGCCAGCAGCGTGGGACAGGACTATGGCTACACCTTC
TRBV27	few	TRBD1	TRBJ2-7	CASSPGRGREQYF	TGTGCCAGCAGCCCGGGCAGGGGGAGAGAGCAGTACTTC
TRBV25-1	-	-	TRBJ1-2	CASSEYGGRPIF	TGTGCCAGCAGTGAATATGGGGGGCGTCCCATCTTC
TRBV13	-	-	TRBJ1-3	CASSLESRNTIYF	TGTGCCAGCAGCTTAGAGAGCCGAAACACCATATATTTT
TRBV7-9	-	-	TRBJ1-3	CASSLGPGNTIYF	TGTGCCAGCAGCTTAGGGCCCGGAAACACCATATATTTT